The next 29 T cell receptor beta chains were all read from a single sample in a study of PD-1 blockade in classical Hodgkin lymphoma. All patients experienced relapse after autologous stem cell transplantation, and brentuximab vedotin exposure was variable. Sequenced by immunoSEQ multiplex PCR; TCRdb stores in-frame clones only, minus some. This table has around 70,000 clones, around 75% appearing once. Material: peripheral blood mononuclear cells (PBMCs), obtained before the second cycle of nivolumab. The receptors were sampled from a human donor with classical Hodgkin lymphoma.

The gene calls are TRBV27 and TRBJ1-1; D gene unclear. Trimming took 0 bases from V and 4 from J, leaving 12 bases between them. The CDR3 consists of 15 residues. The germline CDR1 and CDR2 sequences are MNHEY and SMNVEV (reference sequence). CDR3 in amino acids: CASSLSGVRTTEAFF. The CDR3 DNA reads TGTGCCAGCAGTTTATCGGGAGTGAGAACCACTGAAGCTTTCTTT.

This chain connects TRBV7-9 to TRBJ2-3; D is undetermined. Germline V CDR1 and CDR2: SEHNR, FQNEAQ (reference sequence). This CDR3 has 13 residues. V lost 4 bases and J 14 bases, leaving 19 bases between the germline ends. DNA for the CDR3: TGTGCCAGCAGCTCCCTACCCTCCGCCCCGGGGTATTTT. Residues: CASSSLPSAPGYF.

V gene TRBV28 combines with J gene TRBJ1-2; D is possibly TRBD1 (5 bases). Germline V CDR1 and CDR2: MDHEN, SYDVKM. The CDR3 is made up of 14 amino acids. The V gene lost 6 bases and the J gene lost 4 bases, with 15 bases spanning the gap. CDR3 DNA: TGTGCCAGCAGCCTTCCCGGGGACTTCTATGGCTACACCTTC. Its translation is CASSLPGDFYGYTF.

The chain joins TRBV2 to TRBJ2-7; unclear D gene. This CDR3 contains 15 residues. V shed 8 bases and J shed 0 bases, with 17 bases lying between them. The germline CDR1 and CDR2 sequences are SNHLY and FYNNEI. CDR3: CASLKFPQSSYEQYF. The CDR3 DNA reads as TGTGCCAGCCTGAAATTCCCCCAGAGCTCCTACGAGCAGTACTTC.

The chain couples TRBV5-1 to TRBJ2-3; D is ambiguous. The ends were cut back, 2 bases at V and 0 bases at J, with 10 bases in the middle. The CDR3 runs to 15 residues. Germline CDR1 reads SGHRS; CDR2 reads YFSETQ. The CDR3, as DNA: TGCGCCAGCAGCTTAAACGGCCCTAGCACAGATACGCAGTATTTT. It codes for CASSLNGPSTDTQYF.

This clone is a singleton in its sample. Germline and junction disagree at one end, which may indicate a read error. This sequence joins TRBV7-7 and TRBJ2-3, with D perhaps TRBD1 (6 bases). The CDR3 is 15 residues long. Germline V lookup: CDR1 SSHAT, CDR2 FNYEAQ (reference sequence). The CDR3 bases are TGTGCTAGCAGCCCCGGGACACTTAGCACAGATACGCAGTATTTT. This codes for CASSPGTLSTDTQYF.

V and J are TRBV27 and TRBJ2-6; 10 bases fit TRBD1. V shed 6 bases, J shed 2 bases, and the junction held 13 bases outside the gene matches. This CDR3 comprises 19 residues. Per germline, CDR1 MNHEY and CDR2 SMNVEV (reference sequence). CDR3 protein: CASRRGTGVATAGANVLTF. The CDR3 DNA reads TGTGCCAGCAGACGGGGGACAGGGGTGGCCACGGCTGGGGCCAACGTCCTGACTTTC. Full variable domain (outside the CDR3, taken from reference TRBV27 and TRBJ2-6): EAQVTQNPRYLITVTGKKLTVTCSQNMNHEYMSWYRQDPGLGLRQIYYSMNVEVTDKGDVPEGYKVSRKEKRNFPLILESPSPNQTSLYFCASRRGTGVATAGANVLTFGAGSRLTVL.

The V gene is TRBV28, the J gene TRBJ1-5, with D perhaps TRBD1 (6 bases). Trimming removed 6 bases at V and 4 bases at J, with 22 bases between. The CDR3 spans 17 residues. The V gene's germline CDR1 is MDHEN and CDR2 SYDVKM. The CDR3 DNA follows: TGTGCCAGCAGAGGCCGGTCATTCTTTCAGGGGAATCAGCCCCAGCATTTT. Residues: CASRGRSFFQGNQPQHF. Using reference TRBV28 and TRBJ1-5 for the parts outside the CDR3, the full variable domain is DVKVTQSSRYLVKRTGEKVFLECVQDMDHENMFWYRQDPGLGLRLIYFSYDVKMKEKGDIPEGYSVSREKKERFSLILESASTNQTSMYLCASRGRSFFQGNQPQHFGDGTRLSIL.

This clone was counted a few times. This chain links TRBV7-2 with TRBJ1-5; D not resolved. The V end lost 1 base, the J end lost 6 bases, and 4 bases lay between the germline ends. The germline gives CDR1 SGHTA, CDR2 FQGNSA. The CDR3 loop spans 12 amino acids. CDR3 nucleotide sequence: TGTGCCAGCAGCTTAGGCAGTCAGCCCCAGCATTTT. Residues: CASSLGSQPQHF.

The chain links TRBV6-5 to TRBJ1-3; D remains unclear. Trimming left V 6 bases short and J 2 bases short, with 8 bases between. CDR1 MNHEY and CDR2 SVGAGI come from the germline V gene. The length of the CDR3 is 13 residues. The chain's CDR3 is CASRREAGNTIYF. The CDR3 nucleotides read TGTGCCAGCAGAAGAGAAGCTGGAAACACCATATATTTT.

V and J are TRBV10-1 and TRBJ2-1; D is uncertain. Germline V gene sequence: CDR1 WNHNN, CDR2 SYGVQD (reference sequence). This CDR3 region has 15 residues. The ends were cut back, 2 bases at V and 7 bases at J, with 15 bases in the middle. The CDR3 here is CASSERPVYGNEQFF. The CDR3 DNA is TGCGCCAGCAGTGAGAGACCCGTATATGGGAATGAGCAGTTCTTC.

The V gene is TRBV10-1, the J gene TRBJ1-1, with D unresolved. Germline V gene data show CDR1 as WNHNN and CDR2 as SYGVQD (reference sequence). Trimming pared 5 bases from V and 6 bases from J, leaving 7 bases between. This CDR3 is built from 11 residues. The CDR3: CASSYGAEAFF. The CDR3 nucleotides read TGCGCCAGCAGTTACGGCGCTGAAGCTTTCTTT.

The chain carries TRBV7-8 and TRBJ2-3; TRBD2 matches at 8 bases. The CDR3 totals 13 residues. Germline V gene sequence: CDR1 SGHVS, CDR2 FQNEAQ. The junction had 3 bases not matched to a gene; V was cut back by 5 bases and J by 5 bases. This CDR3 reads CASSPGRGDTQYF. The CDR3 bases are TGTGCCAGCAGCCCCGGGAGGGGAGATACGCAGTATTTT. The entire variable domain, with the rest obtained from reference TRBV7-8 and TRBJ2-3, is as follows: GAGVSQSPRYKVAKRGQDVALRCDPISGHVSLFWYQQALGQGPEFLTYFQNEAQLDKSGLPSDRFFAERPEGSVSTLKIQRTQQEDSAVYLCASSPGRGDTQYFGPGTRLTVL.

The CDR3, as DNA: TGCAGTGCCGCAGAGGAAGAAAAACTGTTTTTT. This encodes CSAAEEEKLFF. The J gene is TRBJ1-4, the V gene TRBV20-1, with no clear D. Germline V gives CDR1 DFQATT, CDR2 SNEGSKA (reference sequence). The CDR3 runs to 11 residues. Trimming removed 6 bases at V and 8 bases at J, with 10 bases between.

This rearrangement joins TRBV6-5 to TRBJ2-7; no definite D call. Looked up from germline, CDR1 is MNHEY and CDR2 is SVGAGI. This CDR3 comprises 13 residues. The V and J ends lost 0 bases and 7 bases respectively, with 10 bases between them. CDR3 residues: CASSYSTFEEQYF. CDR3 bases: TGTGCCAGCAGTTACTCGACTTTTGAAGAGCAGTACTTC.

V and J are TRBV6-1 and TRBJ2-6; D is perhaps TRBD1 (6 bases). V lost 0 bases to trimming and J lost 2 bases, with 8 bases between them. CDR1 MNHNS and CDR2 SASEGT come from the germline V gene. The CDR3 extends over 16 amino acids. The CDR3 nucleotides are TGTGCCAGCAGTGAAGCGTCAGGGGCTGGGGCCAACGTCCTGACTTTC. Translating gives CASSEASGAGANVLTF.

On this clone itself: Mismatch with germline at one junction end may stem from a read error. The gene calls are TRBV2 and TRBJ1-2; a possible D gene is TRBD1 (5 bases). CDR1 is SNHLY and CDR2 is FYNNEI in the germline V gene. This CDR3 region has 16 residues. The CDR3 is CASIEGAGILNYGYTF. The CDR3, as DNA: TGTGCCAGCATTGAAGGTGCAGGGATCCTTAACTATGGCTACACCTTC.

The rearrangement joins TRBV28 to TRBJ2-1, with a tentative D call TRBD2 (6 bases). Germline-derived CDR1 and CDR2 are MDHEN and SYDVKM. Deletions cut 10 bases from V and 4 bases from J, with 11 bases between. CDR3 length: 12 residues. CDR3 residues: CATEEGYNEQFF. Here the CDR3 DNA reads TGTGCCACCGAGGAGGGATACAATGAGCAGTTCTTC.

Note on this clone: This sample includes further DNA sequences coding for the same CDR3. The rearrangement uses TRBV7-9 and TRBJ1-1; 8 bases are a match to TRBD1. Per the germline V gene, CDR1 is SEHNR and CDR2 is FQNEAQ (reference sequence). The CDR3 totals 15 residues. V lost 3 bases to trimming and J lost 1 base; unmatched junction nucleotides: 4. The CDR3 reads CASSLKGQGNTEAFF. The CDR3 DNA follows: TGTGCCAGCAGCTTGAAAGGACAGGGGAACACTGAAGCTTTCTTT.

This clone qualifies as medium-sized (0.01 to 0.1%). This chain connects TRBV19 to TRBJ1-1, with a tentative D call TRBD1 (6 bases). The germline gives CDR1 LNHDA, CDR2 SQIVND (reference sequence). V dropped 1 base and J dropped 1 base, with 10 bases sitting between them. This CDR3 contains 15 residues. The CDR3 here is CASSIGGGANTEAFF. The CDR3 nucleotides are TGTGCCAGTAGTATAGGCGGGGGCGCGAACACTGAAGCTTTCTTT.

The chain links TRBV7-9 to TRBJ1-1; 7 bases are a match to TRBD1. CDR3 size: 14 residues. Germline V gene data show CDR1 as SEHNR and CDR2 as FQNEAQ (reference sequence). The junction had 7 bases not matched to a gene; V was cut back by 5 bases and J by 4 bases. In DNA form, the CDR3 reads TGTGCCAGCAGCACACAGGGGCGCGGCACTGAAGCTTTCTTT. Residues: CASSTQGRGTEAFF.

The CDR3 bases are TGTGCCAGTAGTTCCATTTGGGACTCTTCCTACAATGAGCAGTTCTTC. Its protein is CASSSIWDSSYNEQFF. The chain uses TRBV19 and TRBJ2-1; a weak D match, TRBD2 (6 bases). CDR3 length: 16 amino acids. The germline V gene encodes CDR1 LNHDA and CDR2 SQIVND (reference sequence). Trimming removed 5 bases at V and 1 base at J, with 15 bases between.

The V call is TRBV9, the J call TRBJ2-2; the D is unclear. Germline CDR1 SGDLS, CDR2 YYNGEE. V shed 1 base and J shed 6 bases, with 4 bases lying between them. This CDR3 has 12 residues. CDR3 coding DNA: TGTGCCAGCAGCGTATTCCCCGGGGAGCTGTTTTTT. Translation: CASSVFPGELFF.

The J gene is TRBJ1-2, the V gene TRBV27; 7 positions match TRBD1. The J segment lost 2 bases and the V segment lost 0 bases, leaving 6 bases of the junction unmatched. Germline-derived CDR1 and CDR2 are MNHEY and SMNVEV (reference sequence). This CDR3 comprises 16 residues. Here the CDR3 DNA reads TGTGCCAGCAGTTTATCGATTTTGGGACAGAACTATGGCTACACCTTC. It encodes CASSLSILGQNYGYTF.

The J gene is TRBJ1-3, the V gene TRBV7-3, with TRBD1 identical over 7 bases. After removal of 6 bases from V and 3 bases from J, the junction contained 5 bases not matched to a gene. The CDR3 is 14 amino acids. The germline gives CDR1 SGHTA, CDR2 FQGTGA. In DNA, the CDR3 is TGTGCCAGCAGTAAGGACAGGCTTGGAAACACCATATATTTT. Amino acid sequence: CASSKDRLGNTIYF.

The count of this clone is one. The CDR3 reads CASFRQGAGEQYF. In nucleotides, the CDR3 is TGTGCCAGCTTCAGACAGGGGGCAGGAGAGCAGTACTTC. The chain carries TRBV18 and TRBJ2-7; 10 bases fit TRBD1. CDR1 is KGHSH, CDR2 LQKENI, per germline. The CDR3 runs 13 residues. V was clipped by 7 bases and J by 7 bases; unmatched bases: 7.

This clone was found once. The chain carries TRBV19 and TRBJ1-1, with D unresolved. This CDR3 is 14 amino acids long. Germline V gene sequence: CDR1 LNHDA, CDR2 SQIVND (reference sequence). V lost 3 bases, J lost 1 base, and 9 bases lay in between. The CDR3 region has the DNA TGTGCCAGTAGTATTTGGGGAAGGAACACTGAAGCTTTCTTT. Its translation is CASSIWGRNTEAFF.

The rearrangement links TRBV14 to TRBJ2-7; D is undetermined. The germline V and J ends were trimmed by 8 bases and 0 bases, with 11 bases remaining between them. The length of the CDR3 is 13 residues. CDR1 SGHDN and CDR2 FVKESK come from the germline V gene. CDR3 DNA sequence: TGTGCCAGCGCAAGGGCATTCTCCTACGAGCAGTACTTC. As protein: CASARAFSYEQYF.

The V and J genes are TRBV2 and TRBJ2-3; D is perhaps TRBD2 (7 bases). The CDR3 sequence is 14 residues long. CDR1 is SNHLY, CDR2 FYNNEI, per germline. V was pared by 7 bases and J by 3 bases, with 14 bases between. The CDR3 DNA reads as TGTGCCAGCAACTGGGGGGGCCAAACAGATACGCAGTATTTT. As protein: CASNWGGQTDTQYF.